This T cell receptor (beta chain) derives from a study of blood T cells in healthy people across ages. Study in general: About one barcoded beta molecule per two T cells came from capture by template switching.

PCR was performed a second time for about 7 to 11 cycles using a sample-barcoded 5' primer and a J-beta primer mix. Carrying 12 random nucleotides, a template-switch adaptor labeled each individual cDNA molecule. TCRdb re-derived calls from the 5' RACE reads in MiXCR, one entry per CDR3 protein. This table has 750,000 to 850,000 distinct CDR3 sequences, about 25% appearing once. The CDR3 sequence is 13 residues long. Germline V CDR1 and CDR2: SQVTM, ANQGSEA. V shed 1 base and J shed 9 bases, with 13 bases lying between them. These data were also reused for a study on T cells of mothers and their children. That investigation notes: Sample barcodes plus 2-4 random nucleotides came from the M1S primer. Over 8.5 million reads per mother and about 3 million per child were obtained.

The chain couples TRBV29-1 to TRBJ2-1; D gene ambiguous. Sequencing was performed on blood. The sequence came from a boy younger than 18 in good health. In DNA, the CDR3 is TGCAGCGTTGAAGCCCCGGTACTTGGTGAGCAGTTCTTC. Its protein is CSVEAPVLGEQFF.